One and the same sample provided the 25 T cell receptor beta chains below, sequenced in a study of cytomegalovirus exposure and HLA in healthy donors (dated by TCRdb to about 2017). The library was generated by the immunoSEQ multiplex PCR assay. The multiplex PCR relied on a mix of 60 forward primers for TCR Vbeta segments and 13 reverse primers for TCR Jbeta segments. As stored in TCRdb, this immuneACCESS dataset retains in-frame rearrangements with V and J assigned. A fraction of the clones does not appear; measured against another copy, unresolved V genes explain less than half of the discrepancy, and the remainder lacks a known reason. Recorded for this sample are 150,000 to 200,000 clones; roughly 70% of them occurred a single time. The leading ten clones occupy approximately 2% of the sample. What was sequenced was PBMCs. These receptors were taken from a woman in her 30s in good health and CMV-seronegative.

The V call is TRBV4-3, the J call TRBJ2-7; D remains unclear. CDR3 length equals 13 residues. V gave up 0 bases and J gave up 4 bases, with 7 bases separating them. Germline V gene sequence: CDR1 LGHNA, CDR2 YSLEER. The CDR3 region is CASSQDFSYEQYF. The CDR3 DNA follows: TGCGCCAGCAGCCAAGACTTTAGTTACGAGCAGTACTTC.

The chain is built from TRBV7-3 and TRBJ2-1, with a weak D call TRBD2 (6 bases). CDR1 and CDR2 from the germline V gene are SGHTA and FQGTGA. The V end was cut by 4 bases, the J end by 4 bases, with 17 bases between. The CDR3 length is 16 residues. This CDR3 is CASSSHSAGLYNEQFF. Written as DNA, the CDR3 is TGTGCCAGCAGCTCCCATAGCGCGGGATTGTACAATGAGCAGTTCTTC.

The rearrangement uses TRBV5-1 and TRBJ2-3, with 15 nucleotides matching TRBD2. The CDR3 has 16 amino acids. V was pared by 4 bases and J by 3 bases, with 3 bases of the junction left unmatched. From germline, CDR1 is SGHRS and CDR2 YFSETQ. The DNA of the CDR3 is TGCGCCAGCAGCCCCGGGACTAGCGGGAGGACAGATACGCAGTATTTT. Its protein product is CASSPGTSGRTDTQYF.

This chain uses TRBV4-2 with TRBJ1-3; 7 bases are a match to TRBD1. The trim removed 3 bases at V and 4 bases at J, leaving 6 bases unmatched. The CDR3 has 15 residues. The germline V gene encodes CDR1 LGHNA and CDR2 YNFKEQ. The CDR3 sequence: CASSQPGQLGNTIYF. The CDR3 bases are TGTGCCAGCAGCCAGCCGGGACAGTTGGGAAACACCATATATTTT.

V is TRBV18 and J is TRBJ1-2; weak D call: TRBD1 (5 bases). The CDR3 spans 13 residues. CDR1 and CDR2 (germline): KGHSH, LQKENI. Trimming removed 3 bases at V and 7 bases at J, with 12 bases between. Written as DNA, the CDR3 is TGTGCCAGCTCACCCGGCAGGGAGGCTGGCTACACCTTC. Amino acid sequence: CASSPGREAGYTF.

The chain recombines TRBV29-1 with TRBJ1-2; the match to TRBD1 covers 10 bases. The CDR3 contains 14 residues. Looked up from germline, CDR1 is SQVTM and CDR2 is ANQGSEA. After removal of 0 bases from V and 8 bases from J, the junction contained 6 bases not matched to a gene. In DNA form, the CDR3 reads TGCAGCGTTGAAGATCGGGACAGGGGTCGAGGCTACACCTTC. Its translation: CSVEDRDRGRGYTF. Looking up the rest from reference TRBV29-1 and TRBJ1-2 gives the full variable domain: SAVISQKPSRDICQRGTSLTIQCQVDSQVTMMFWYRQQPGQSLTLIATANQGSEATYESGFVIDKFPISRPNLTFSTLTVSNMSPEDSSIYLCSVEDRDRGRGYTFGSGTRLTVV.

This clone was observed a few times. The V gene is TRBV7-9, the J gene TRBJ2-7; 9 bases fit TRBD2. CDR3 length: 15 residues. Germline loops: CDR1 SEHNR, CDR2 FQNEAQ (reference sequence). J lost 6 bases, V lost 5 bases, and 11 bases had no gene match. In DNA, the CDR3 is TGTGCCAGCAGCGGGAGCGGGGGGCCCTCCGCCGAGCAGTACTTC. Encoded protein: CASSGSGGPSAEQYF. The entire variable domain, with the rest obtained from reference TRBV7-9 and TRBJ2-7, is as follows: DTGVSQNPRHKITKRGQNVTFRCDPISEHNRLYWYRQTLGQGPEFLTYFQNEAQLEKSRLLSDRFSAERPKGSFSTLEIQRTEQGDSAMYLCASSGSGGPSAEQYFGPGTRLTVT.

The chain links TRBV13 to TRBJ2-5; the D gene is possibly TRBD1 (6 bases). Between the trimmed V and J ends, which lost 5 bases and 5 bases, there was a span of 12 bases. The CDR3 is 13 amino acids. CDR1 and CDR2 (germline): PRHDT, FYEKMQ (reference sequence). CDR3 region: CASSTPGDETQYF. Here the CDR3 DNA reads TGTGCCAGCAGCACCCCAGGGGACGAGACCCAGTACTTC.

The chain is built from TRBV5-1 and TRBJ2-1; 9 bases agree with TRBD1. V shed 5 bases and J 5 bases; nucleotides not matched to a gene: 5. CDR3 length equals 14 residues. Germline CDR1 SGHRS, CDR2 YFSETQ. The CDR3 reads CASSIQGADNEQFF. As DNA, the CDR3 is TGCGCCAGCAGTATACAGGGGGCCGACAATGAGCAGTTCTTC.

V gene TRBV29-1 combines with J gene TRBJ2-3; no clear D. Trimming shortened V by 4 bases and J by 2 bases, and 7 bases separated the two germline ends. The CDR3 sequence is 12 residues long. CDR1 and CDR2 from the germline V gene are SQVTM and ANQGSEA. The CDR3 bases are TGCAGCGTTGGGCAGTACACAGATACGCAGTATTTT. This encodes CSVGQYTDTQYF.

V is TRBV5-6 and J is TRBJ1-1, with a tentative D call TRBD1 (6 bases). Trimming pared 6 bases from V and 0 bases from J, leaving 18 bases between. The CDR3 contains 16 residues. Germline-derived CDR1 and CDR2 are SGHDT and YYEEEE. CDR3 coding DNA: TGTGCCAGCACCCTAAGGGGGGGGAACCTGAACACTGAAGCTTTCTTT. Amino acids: CASTLRGGNLNTEAFF.

The gene calls are TRBV5-1 and TRBJ1-1, with 10 bases matching TRBD1. Germline CDR1 and CDR2: SGHRS and YFSETQ. J lost 11 bases, V lost 5 bases, and 12 bases had no gene match. This CDR3 comprises 14 residues. CDR3 sequence (DNA): TGCGCCAGCAGGTCGGAACGGACAGGGGGTGACGCTTTCTTT. Amino acids: CASRSERTGGDAFF. Together with reference TRBV5-1 and TRBJ1-1, the CDR3 gives the full variable domain: KAGVTQTPRYLIKTRGQQVTLSCSPISGHRSVSWYQQTPGQGLQFLFEYFSETQRNKGNFPGRFSGRQFSNSRSEMNVSTLELGDSALYLCASRSERTGGDAFFGQGTRLTVV.

J is TRBJ2-7 and V is TRBV7-9; D gene uncertain. The CDR3 has 16 amino acids. Per the germline V gene, CDR1 is SEHNR and CDR2 is FQNEAQ (reference sequence). V was shortened by 0 bases and J by 2 bases, with 14 bases between the two germline ends. The CDR3 loop reads CASSLATTVPAYEQYF. CDR3 DNA sequence: TGTGCCAGCAGCTTAGCTACCACAGTACCAGCCTACGAGCAGTACTTC.

This clone was detected once. The gene calls are TRBV2 and TRBJ1-2; tentative D call: TRBD1 (6 bases). The V and J ends lost 3 bases and 4 bases respectively, with 12 bases between them. Looked up from germline, CDR1 is SNHLY and CDR2 is FYNNEI. This CDR3 has 14 residues. The CDR3, as DNA: TGTGCCAGCAGTGAGGGCAGGGGTACCTATGGCTACACCTTC. Translated, it gives CASSEGRGTYGYTF.

This clone has a single count. The chain couples TRBV7-9 to TRBJ2-5, with TRBD2 matching over 7 bases. The CDR3 runs 15 residues. With V trimmed by 4 bases and J by 5 bases, 10 bases remained unmatched. Germline V gene sequence: CDR1 SEHNR, CDR2 FQNEAQ (reference sequence). The CDR3 is CASSSGLGLGETQYF. The CDR3 DNA reads as TGTGCCAGCAGCTCCGGACTAGGCCTAGGGGAGACCCAGTACTTC.

The chain carries TRBV11-3 and TRBJ2-3; D unresolved. CDR3 length equals 15 residues. Trimming left V 2 bases short and J 2 bases short, with 11 bases between. Germline values: CDR1 SGHNT, CDR2 YENEEA. The CDR3 loop reads CASSLSSGYTDTQYF. The DNA for the CDR3 is TGTGCCAGCAGCTTATCGTCAGGATACACAGATACGCAGTATTTT.

This clone has more than one count but fewer than ten. The V and J genes are TRBV4-1 and TRBJ2-5; 8 bases are a match to TRBD1. Germline V CDR1 and CDR2: MGHRA, YSYEKL. The CDR3 contains 15 residues. V shed 2 bases and J 4 bases; nucleotides not matched to a gene: 6. CDR3 bases: TGCGCCAGCAGCCAACCGGTAGACAGGGGAGAGACCCAGTACTTC. It translates to CASSQPVDRGETQYF.

This chain joins TRBV13 and TRBJ2-1; 15 positions agree with TRBD2. The ends lost 5 bases at V and 4 bases at J; junction bases unmatched: 6. Germline V gene data show CDR1 as PRHDT and CDR2 as FYEKMQ (reference sequence). The CDR3 has 17 residues. This CDR3 reads CASSPWTSGRVYNEQFF. The DNA for the CDR3 is TGTGCCAGCAGCCCTTGGACTAGCGGGAGGGTTTACAATGAGCAGTTCTTC.

This chain links TRBV6-1 with TRBJ1-1, with a tentative D call TRBD1 (6 bases). Trimming took 1 base from V and 4 from J, leaving 13 bases between them. The germline V gene encodes CDR1 MNHNS and CDR2 SASEGT. CDR3 length equals 15 residues. Written as DNA, the CDR3 is TGTGCCAGCAGTGAAGTAACAGGGTTGGGCACTGAAGCTTTCTTT. Encoded protein: CASSEVTGLGTEAFF.

The V and J genes are TRBV18 and TRBJ2-7; D not certain. Between the trimmed V and J ends, which lost 1 base and 3 bases, there was a span of 4 bases. The germline V gene has CDR1 KGHSH and CDR2 LQKENI. This CDR3 has 12 residues. For the CDR3, the DNA is TGTGCCAGCTCACCACGAGGCTACGAGCAGTACTTC. This sequence encodes CASSPRGYEQYF.

This clone was recorded once. The chain carries TRBV7-6 and TRBJ2-1; the D gene is possibly TRBD1 (6 bases). This CDR3 region has 15 residues. The V and J ends lost 3 bases and 4 bases respectively, with 13 bases between them. Germline CDR1 reads SGHVS; CDR2 reads FNYEAQ. CDR3 region: CASSFGQSYYNEQFF. For the CDR3, the DNA is TGTGCCAGCAGCTTCGGACAGTCGTATTACAATGAGCAGTTCTTC.

The CDR3 sequence: CASRKGQVEKLFF. CDR3 DNA sequence: TGTGCCAGCAGGAAGGGACAGGTTGAAAAACTGTTTTTT. The chain has TRBV25-1 and TRBJ1-4; 8 bases align to TRBD1. CDR3 size: 13 residues. Losses at the gene ends were 6 bases for V and 7 bases for J; bases not matched to a gene: 4. In germline, CDR1 is MGHDK, CDR2 SYGVNS. Looking up the rest from reference TRBV25-1 and TRBJ1-4 gives the full variable domain: EADIYQTPRYLVIGTGKKITLECSQTMGHDKMYWYQQDPGMELHLIHYSYGVNSTEKGDLSSESTVSRIRTEHFPLTLESARPSHTSQYLCASRKGQVEKLFFGSGTQLSVL.

The chain uses TRBV7-2 and TRBJ2-3; 11 bases match TRBD1. The CDR3 has 15 amino acids. The germline V gene encodes CDR1 SGHTA and CDR2 FQGNSA. V lost 4 bases and J lost 4; bases outside the gene matches: 4. In DNA form, the CDR3 reads TGTGCCAGCAGCTCGGACAGGGGGCACGCAGATACGCAGTATTTT. As protein: CASSSDRGHADTQYF.

The chain uses TRBV27 and TRBJ1-2; D possibly corresponds to TRBD1 (6 bases). From germline, CDR1 is MNHEY and CDR2 SMNVEV (reference sequence). The CDR3 runs to 14 residues. Trimming pared 0 bases from V and 7 bases from J, leaving 12 bases between. The CDR3 DNA reads as TGTGCCAGCAGTTTATCTGCGGGGGCAGGTGGCTACACCTTC. This encodes CASSLSAGAGGYTF.

Concerning this clone: At one end the junction does not follow the germline gene, possibly because of a read error. The chain carries TRBV7-9 and TRBJ1-2, with no clear D. Germline loops: CDR1 SEHNR, CDR2 FQNEAQ (reference sequence). The CDR3 sequence is 12 residues long. Here the CDR3 DNA reads TGTTCCAGCAGCTTATCGAGTCGGGGCTACACCTTC. Translating it yields CSSSLSSRGYTF.